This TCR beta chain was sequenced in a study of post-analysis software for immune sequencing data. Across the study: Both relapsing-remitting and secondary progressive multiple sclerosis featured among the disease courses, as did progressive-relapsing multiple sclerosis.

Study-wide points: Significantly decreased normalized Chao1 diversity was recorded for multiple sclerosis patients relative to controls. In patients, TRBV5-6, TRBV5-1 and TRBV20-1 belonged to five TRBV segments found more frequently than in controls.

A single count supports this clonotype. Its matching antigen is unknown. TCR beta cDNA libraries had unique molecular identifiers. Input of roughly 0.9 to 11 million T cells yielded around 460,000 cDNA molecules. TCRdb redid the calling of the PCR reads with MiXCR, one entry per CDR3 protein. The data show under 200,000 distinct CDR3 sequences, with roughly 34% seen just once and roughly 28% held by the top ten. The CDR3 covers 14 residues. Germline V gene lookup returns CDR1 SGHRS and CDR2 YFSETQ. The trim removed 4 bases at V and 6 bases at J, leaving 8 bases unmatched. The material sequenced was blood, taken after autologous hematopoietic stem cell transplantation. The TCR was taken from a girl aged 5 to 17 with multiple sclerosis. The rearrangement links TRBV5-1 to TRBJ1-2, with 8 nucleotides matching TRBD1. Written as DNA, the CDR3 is TGCGCCAGCAGCGTGGGACAGGCCCTCGATGGCTACACCTTC. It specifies CASSVGQALDGYTF.